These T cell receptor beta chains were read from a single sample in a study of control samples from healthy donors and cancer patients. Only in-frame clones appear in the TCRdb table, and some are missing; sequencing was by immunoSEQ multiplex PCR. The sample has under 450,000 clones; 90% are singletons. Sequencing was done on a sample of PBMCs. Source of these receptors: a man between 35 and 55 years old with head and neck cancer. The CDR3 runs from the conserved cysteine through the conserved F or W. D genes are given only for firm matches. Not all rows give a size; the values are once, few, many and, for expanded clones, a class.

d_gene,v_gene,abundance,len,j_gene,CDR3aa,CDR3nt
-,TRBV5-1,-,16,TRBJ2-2,CASNLWDSGHTGELFF,TGCGCCAGCAACCTTTGGGACTCAGGGCACACCGGGGAGCTGTTTTTT
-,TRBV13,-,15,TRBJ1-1,CASSLGGPGFTEAFF,TGTGCCAGCAGCTTAGGAGGGCCAGGGTTCACTGAAGCTTTCTTT
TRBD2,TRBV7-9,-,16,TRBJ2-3,CATPKLAGEGTDTQYF,TGTGCAACCCCCAAACTGGCGGGAGAAGGAACAGATACGCAGTATTTT
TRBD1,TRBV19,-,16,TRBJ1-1,CASSKWTGGRWTEAFF,TGTGCCAGTAGTAAGTGGACAGGGGGGCGGTGGACTGAAGCTTTCTTT
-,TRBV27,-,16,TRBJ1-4,CASSPLKDRIGAKLFF,TGTGCCAGCAGTCCCCTCAAGGACAGAATTGGGGCAAAACTGTTTTTT
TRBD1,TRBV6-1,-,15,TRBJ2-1,CASSERGQGAIEQFF,TGTGCCAGCAGTGAAAGAGGTCAGGGGGCGATTGAGCAGTTCTTC
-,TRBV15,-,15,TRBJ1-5,CATGPGRGGNQPQHF,TGTGCCACCGGACCCGGGCGGGGAGGGAATCAGCCCCAGCATTTT
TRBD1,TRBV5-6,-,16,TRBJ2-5,CASNGPRDRGSETQYF,TGTGCCAGCAACGGGCCCAGGGACAGGGGGTCAGAGACCCAGTACTTC
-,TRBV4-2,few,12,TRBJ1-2,CASSQDDYGYTF,TGTGCCAGCAGCCAAGATGACTACGGCTACACCTTC
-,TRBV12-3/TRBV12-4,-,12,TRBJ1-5,CASSPSVQPQHF,TGTGCCAGCAGTCCGTCGGTTCAGCCCCAGCATTTT
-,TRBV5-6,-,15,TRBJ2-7,CASARMARDLYEQYF,TGTGCCAGCGCCCGTATGGCTCGAGATCTATACGAGCAGTACTTC
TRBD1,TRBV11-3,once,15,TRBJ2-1,CASSRDRGLGNEQFF,TGTGCCAGCAGCCGGGACAGGGGGCTGGGGAATGAGCAGTTCTTC
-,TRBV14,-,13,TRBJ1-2,CASSRRNREGYTF,TGTGCCAGCAGCCGGAGGAACAGGGAGGGCTACACCTTC
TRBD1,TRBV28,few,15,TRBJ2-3,CASSVPGQGTDTQYF,TGTGCCAGCAGTGTACCGGGACAGGGGACAGATACGCAGTATTTT
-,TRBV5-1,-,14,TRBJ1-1,CASSYGTGNTEAFF,TGCGCCAGCAGCTACGGGACGGGGAACACTGAAGCTTTCTTT
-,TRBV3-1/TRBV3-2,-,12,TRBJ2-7,CASSQAIYEQYF,TGTGCCAGCAGCCAAGCGATCTACGAGCAGTACTTC
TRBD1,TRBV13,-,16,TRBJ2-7,CASSSLTGQDAYEQYF,TGTGCCAGCAGCTCCCTCACGGGACAGGATGCCTACGAGCAGTACTTC
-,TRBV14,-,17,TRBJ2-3,CASSQDRRGFSTDTQYF,TGTGCCAGCAGCCAAGATCGGCGGGGCTTCAGCACAGATACGCAGTATTTT
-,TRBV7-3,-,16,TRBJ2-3,CASSLRDRSSTDTQYF,TGTGCCAGCAGCTTAAGAGACAGATCCAGCACAGATACGCAGTATTTT
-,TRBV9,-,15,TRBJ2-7,CASSVDGRGSYEQYF,TGTGCCAGCAGCGTAGATGGTAGGGGGTCCTACGAGCAGTACTTC
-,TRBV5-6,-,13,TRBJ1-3,CASSLVGGNTIYF,TGTGCCAGCAGCTTGGTAGGGGGGAACACCATATATTTT
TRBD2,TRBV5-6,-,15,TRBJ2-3,CASSFSSGSTDTQYF,TGTGCCAGCAGCTTTTCTAGCGGTAGCACAGATACGCAGTATTTT
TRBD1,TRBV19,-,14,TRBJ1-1,CASGVSRDSTEAFF,TGTGCCAGTGGTGTATCCCGGGACAGCACTGAAGCTTTCTTT
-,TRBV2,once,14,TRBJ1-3,CASSDGSSGNTIYF,TGTGCCAGCAGTGACGGCAGCTCTGGAAACACCATATATTTT
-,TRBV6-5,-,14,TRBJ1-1,CASSFRGLRTEAFF,TGTGCCAGCAGTTTCCGCGGGCTAAGAACTGAAGCTTTCTTT
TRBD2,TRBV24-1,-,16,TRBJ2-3,CATSDSTSGSMYTQYF,TGTGCCACCAGTGACAGTACTAGCGGGAGTATGTATACGCAGTATTTT
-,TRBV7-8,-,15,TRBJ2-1,CASSFLRGSYNEQFF,TGTGCCAGCAGCTTCTTAAGGGGCTCCTACAATGAGCAGTTCTTC
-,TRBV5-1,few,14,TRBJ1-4,CASSLDSGNEKLFF,TGCGCCAGCAGCTTGGATAGTGGAAATGAAAAACTGTTTTTT
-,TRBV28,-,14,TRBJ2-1,CASSPGLGTHEQFF,TGTGCCAGCAGCCCTGGCTTGGGGACGCATGAGCAGTTCTTC